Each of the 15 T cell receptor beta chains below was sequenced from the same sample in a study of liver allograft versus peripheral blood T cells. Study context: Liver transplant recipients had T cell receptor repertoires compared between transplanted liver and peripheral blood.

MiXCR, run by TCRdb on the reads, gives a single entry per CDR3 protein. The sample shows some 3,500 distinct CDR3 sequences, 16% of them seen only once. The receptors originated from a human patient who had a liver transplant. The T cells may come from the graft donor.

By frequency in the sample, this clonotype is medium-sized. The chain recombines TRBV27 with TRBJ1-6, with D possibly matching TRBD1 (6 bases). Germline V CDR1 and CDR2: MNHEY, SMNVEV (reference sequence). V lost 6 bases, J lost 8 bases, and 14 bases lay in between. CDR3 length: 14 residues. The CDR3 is CASRTGSVYSPLHF. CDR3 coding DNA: TGTGCCAGCAGAACAGGGTCGGTTTATTCACCCCTCCACTTT.

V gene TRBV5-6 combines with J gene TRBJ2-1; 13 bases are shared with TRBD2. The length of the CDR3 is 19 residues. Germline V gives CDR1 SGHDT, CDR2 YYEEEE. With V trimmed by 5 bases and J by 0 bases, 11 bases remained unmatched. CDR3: CASRLGTSGAGSSYNEQFF. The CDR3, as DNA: TGTGCCAGCAGGTTAGGGACTAGCGGGGCGGGCAGCTCCTACAATGAGCAGTTCTTC.

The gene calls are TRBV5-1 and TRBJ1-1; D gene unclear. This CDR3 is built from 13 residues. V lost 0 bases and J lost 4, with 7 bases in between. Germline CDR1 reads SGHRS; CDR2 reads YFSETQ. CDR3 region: CASSLDPGTEAFF. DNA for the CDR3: TGCGCCAGCAGCTTGGATCCAGGCACTGAAGCTTTCTTT.

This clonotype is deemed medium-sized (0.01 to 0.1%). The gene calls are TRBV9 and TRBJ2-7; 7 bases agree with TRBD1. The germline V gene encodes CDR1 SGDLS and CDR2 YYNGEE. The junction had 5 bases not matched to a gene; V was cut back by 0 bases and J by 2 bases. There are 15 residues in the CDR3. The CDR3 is CASSVGVGTAYEQYF. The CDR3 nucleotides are TGTGCCAGCAGCGTAGGAGTTGGGACAGCCTACGAGCAGTACTTC.

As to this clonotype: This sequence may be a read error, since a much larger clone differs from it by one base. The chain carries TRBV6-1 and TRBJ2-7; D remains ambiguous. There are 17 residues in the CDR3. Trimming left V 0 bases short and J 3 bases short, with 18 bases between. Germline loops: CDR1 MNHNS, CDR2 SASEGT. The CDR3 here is CASSEAPGLAANYEQYF. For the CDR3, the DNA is TGTGCCAGCAGTGAAGCGCCCGGGTTGGCAGCCAACTACGAGCAGTACTTC.

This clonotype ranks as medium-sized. CDR3 residues: CASSSREGSREQYF. CDR3 bases: TGTGCCAGTAGTTCGAGGGAGGGTTCGAGGGAGCAGTACTTC. The rearrangement joins TRBV19 to TRBJ2-7; 7 nucleotides agree with TRBD2. V shed 5 bases, J shed 7 bases, and the junction held 11 bases outside the gene matches. Germline-derived CDR1 and CDR2 are LNHDA and SQIVND (reference sequence). The CDR3 covers 14 residues.

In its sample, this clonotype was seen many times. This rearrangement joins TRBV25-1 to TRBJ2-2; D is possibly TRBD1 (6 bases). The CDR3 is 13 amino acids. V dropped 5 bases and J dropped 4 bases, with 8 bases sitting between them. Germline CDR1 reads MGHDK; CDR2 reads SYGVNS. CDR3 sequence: CASSPQGTGELFF. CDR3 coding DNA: TGTGCCAGCAGTCCACAGGGCACCGGGGAGCTGTTTTTT.

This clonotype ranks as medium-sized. CDR3 residues: CASSQGLSDQPQHF. DNA for the CDR3: TGTGCCAGCAGCCAAGGACTTTCTGATCAGCCCCAGCATTTT. This chain connects TRBV7-2 to TRBJ1-5; D gene unclear. This CDR3 comprises 14 residues. Per the germline V gene, CDR1 is SGHTA and CDR2 is FQGNSA. V lost 5 bases and J lost 5, with 13 bases in between.

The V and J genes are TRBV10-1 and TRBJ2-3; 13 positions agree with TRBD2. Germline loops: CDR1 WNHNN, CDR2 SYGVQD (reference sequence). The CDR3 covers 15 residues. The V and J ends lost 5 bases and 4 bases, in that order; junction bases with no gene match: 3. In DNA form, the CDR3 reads TGCGCCAGCAGTCCGACTAGCGGGAGGTCAGATACGCAGTATTTT. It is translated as CASSPTSGRSDTQYF.

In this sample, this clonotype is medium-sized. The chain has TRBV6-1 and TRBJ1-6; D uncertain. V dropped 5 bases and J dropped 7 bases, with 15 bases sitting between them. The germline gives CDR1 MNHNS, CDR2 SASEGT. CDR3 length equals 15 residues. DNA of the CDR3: TGTGCCAGCAGTTCCCGGACCGGAACCAATTCACCCCTCCACTTT. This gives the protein CASSSRTGTNSPLHF.

CDR3 DNA sequence: TGTGCCAGCAGCTTAGGGGGCCAGGACCCCTACGAGCAGTACTTC. It translates to CASSLGGQDPYEQYF. The chain links TRBV11-2 to TRBJ2-7; weak D call: TRBD1 (5 bases). Germline CDR1 is SGHAT and CDR2 is FQNNGV. V lost 1 base and J lost 2, with 12 bases in between. This CDR3 region has 15 residues.

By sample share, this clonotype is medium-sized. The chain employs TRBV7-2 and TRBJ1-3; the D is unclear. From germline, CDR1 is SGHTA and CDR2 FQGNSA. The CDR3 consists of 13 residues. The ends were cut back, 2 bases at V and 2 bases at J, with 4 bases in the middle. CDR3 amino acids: CASSLTAGNTIYF. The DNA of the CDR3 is TGTGCCAGCAGCTTAACGGCTGGAAACACCATATATTTT. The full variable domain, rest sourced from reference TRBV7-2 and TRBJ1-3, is GAGVSQSPSNKVTEKGKDVELRCDPISGHTALYWYRQSLGQGLEFLIYFQGNSAPDKSGLPSDRFSAERTGGSVSTLTIQRTQQEDSAVYLCASSLTAGNTIYFGEGSWLTVV.

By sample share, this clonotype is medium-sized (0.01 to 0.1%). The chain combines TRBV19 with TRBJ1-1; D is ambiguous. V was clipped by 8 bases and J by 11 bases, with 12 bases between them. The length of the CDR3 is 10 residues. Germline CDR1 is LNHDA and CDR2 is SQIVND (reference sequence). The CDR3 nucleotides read TGTGCCAGTCATGGGGAGGTCGCTTTCTTT. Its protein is CASHGEVAFF.

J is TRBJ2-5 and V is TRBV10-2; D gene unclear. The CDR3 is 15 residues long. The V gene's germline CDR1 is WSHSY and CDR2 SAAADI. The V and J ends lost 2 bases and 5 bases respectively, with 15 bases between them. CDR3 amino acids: CASSEPLDLRETQYF. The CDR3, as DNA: TGCGCCAGCAGTGAGCCACTGGACCTGCGGGAGACCCAGTACTTC.

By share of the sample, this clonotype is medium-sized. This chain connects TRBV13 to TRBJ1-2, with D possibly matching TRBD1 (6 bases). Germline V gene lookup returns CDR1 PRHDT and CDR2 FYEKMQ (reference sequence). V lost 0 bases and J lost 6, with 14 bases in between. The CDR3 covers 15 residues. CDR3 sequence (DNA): TGTGCCAGCAGCTTAGGCCAGGGGAAGGTACATGGCTACACCTTC. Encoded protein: CASSLGQGKVHGYTF.